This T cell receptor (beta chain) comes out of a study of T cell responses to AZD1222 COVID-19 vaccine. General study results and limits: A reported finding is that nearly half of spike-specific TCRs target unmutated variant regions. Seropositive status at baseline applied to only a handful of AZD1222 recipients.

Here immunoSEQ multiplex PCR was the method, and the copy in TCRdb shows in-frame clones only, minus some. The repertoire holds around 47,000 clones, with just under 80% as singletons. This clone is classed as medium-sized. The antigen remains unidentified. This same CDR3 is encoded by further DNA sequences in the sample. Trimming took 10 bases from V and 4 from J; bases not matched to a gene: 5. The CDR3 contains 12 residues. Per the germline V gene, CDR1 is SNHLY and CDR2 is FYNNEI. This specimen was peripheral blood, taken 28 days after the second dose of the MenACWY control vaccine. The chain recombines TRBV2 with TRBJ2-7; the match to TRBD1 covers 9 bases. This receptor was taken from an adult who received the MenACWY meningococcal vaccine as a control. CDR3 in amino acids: CATGTGTYEQYF. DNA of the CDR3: TGTGCCACCGGGACAGGGACATACGAGCAGTACTTC.